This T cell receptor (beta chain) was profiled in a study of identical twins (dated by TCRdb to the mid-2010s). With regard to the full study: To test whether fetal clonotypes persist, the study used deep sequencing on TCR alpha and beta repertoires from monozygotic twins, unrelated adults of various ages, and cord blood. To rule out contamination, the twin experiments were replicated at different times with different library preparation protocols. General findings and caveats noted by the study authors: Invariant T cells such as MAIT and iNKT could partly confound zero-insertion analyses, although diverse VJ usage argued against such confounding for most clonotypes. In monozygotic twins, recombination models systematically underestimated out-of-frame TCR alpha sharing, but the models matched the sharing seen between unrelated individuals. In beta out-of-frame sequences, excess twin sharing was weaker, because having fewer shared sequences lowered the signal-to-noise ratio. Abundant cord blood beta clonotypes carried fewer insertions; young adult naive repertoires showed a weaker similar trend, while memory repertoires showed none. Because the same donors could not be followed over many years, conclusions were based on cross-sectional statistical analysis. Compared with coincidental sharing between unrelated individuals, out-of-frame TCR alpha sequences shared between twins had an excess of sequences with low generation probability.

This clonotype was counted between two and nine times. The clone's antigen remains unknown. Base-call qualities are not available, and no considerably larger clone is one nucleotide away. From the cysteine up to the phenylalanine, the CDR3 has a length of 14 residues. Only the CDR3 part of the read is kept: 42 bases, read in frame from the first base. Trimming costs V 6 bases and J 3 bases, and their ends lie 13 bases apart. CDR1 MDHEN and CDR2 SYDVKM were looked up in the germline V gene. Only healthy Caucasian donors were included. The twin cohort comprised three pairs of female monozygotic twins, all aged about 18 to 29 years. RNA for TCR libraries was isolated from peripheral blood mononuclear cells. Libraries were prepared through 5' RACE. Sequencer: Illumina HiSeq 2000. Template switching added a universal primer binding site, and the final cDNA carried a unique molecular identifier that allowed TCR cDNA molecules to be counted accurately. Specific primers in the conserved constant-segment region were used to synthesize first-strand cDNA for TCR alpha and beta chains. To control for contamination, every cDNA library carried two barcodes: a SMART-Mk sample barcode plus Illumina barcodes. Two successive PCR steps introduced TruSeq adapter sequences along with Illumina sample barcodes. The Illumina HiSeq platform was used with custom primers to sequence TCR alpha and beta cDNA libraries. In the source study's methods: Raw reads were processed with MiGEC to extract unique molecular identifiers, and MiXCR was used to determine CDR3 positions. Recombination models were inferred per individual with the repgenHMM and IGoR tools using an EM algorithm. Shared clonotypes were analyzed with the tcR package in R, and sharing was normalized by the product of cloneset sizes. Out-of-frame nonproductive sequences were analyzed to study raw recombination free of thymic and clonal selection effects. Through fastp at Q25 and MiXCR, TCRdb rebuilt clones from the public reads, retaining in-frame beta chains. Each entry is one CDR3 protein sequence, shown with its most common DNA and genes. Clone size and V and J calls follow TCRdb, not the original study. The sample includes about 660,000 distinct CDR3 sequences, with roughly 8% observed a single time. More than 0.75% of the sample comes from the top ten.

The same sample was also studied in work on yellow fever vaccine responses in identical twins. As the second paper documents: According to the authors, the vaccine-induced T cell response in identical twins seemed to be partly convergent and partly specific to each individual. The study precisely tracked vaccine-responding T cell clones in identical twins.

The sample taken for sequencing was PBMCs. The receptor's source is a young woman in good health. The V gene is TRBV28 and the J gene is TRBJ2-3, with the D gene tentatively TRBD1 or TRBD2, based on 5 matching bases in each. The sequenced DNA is TGTGCCAGCAGCGACGGGACGATAACAGATACGCAGTATTTT. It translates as CASSDGTITDTQYF.